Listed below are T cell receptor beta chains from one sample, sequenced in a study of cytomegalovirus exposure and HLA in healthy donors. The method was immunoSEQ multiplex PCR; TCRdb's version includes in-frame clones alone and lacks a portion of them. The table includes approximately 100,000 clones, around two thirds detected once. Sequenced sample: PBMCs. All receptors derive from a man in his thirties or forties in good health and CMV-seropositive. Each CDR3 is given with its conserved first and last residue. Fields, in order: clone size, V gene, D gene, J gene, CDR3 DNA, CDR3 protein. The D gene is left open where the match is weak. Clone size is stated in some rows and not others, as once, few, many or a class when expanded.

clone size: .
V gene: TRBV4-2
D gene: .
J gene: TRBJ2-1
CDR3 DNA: TGTGCCAGCAGCCAAGATTTCGGACAGTCATACAATGAGCAGTTCTTC
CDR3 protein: CASSQDFGQSYNEQFF

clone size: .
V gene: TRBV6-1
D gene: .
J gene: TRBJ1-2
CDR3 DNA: TGTGCCAGCAATGATTCACCCGGGGGAGAAAACTATGGCTACACCTTC
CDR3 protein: CASNDSPGGENYGYTF

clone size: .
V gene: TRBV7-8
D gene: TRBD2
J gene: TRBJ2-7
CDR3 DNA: TGTGCCAGCAGCCCAAGACTAGCGGGGGGCTACGAGCAGTACTTC
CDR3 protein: CASSPRLAGGYEQYF

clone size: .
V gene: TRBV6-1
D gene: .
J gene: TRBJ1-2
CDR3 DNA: TGTGCCAGCAGTGAGGACCGGGGGTATGGCTACACCTTC
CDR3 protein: CASSEDRGYGYTF

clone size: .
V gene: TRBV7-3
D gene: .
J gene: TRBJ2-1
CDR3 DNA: TGTGCCAGCAGCGCTCTCGGCTCCTACAATGAGCAGTTCTTC
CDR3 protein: CASSALGSYNEQFF

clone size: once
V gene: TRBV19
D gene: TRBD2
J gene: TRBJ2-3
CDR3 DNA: TGTGCCAGTAGTATAGATGGGGGGACGGGGGGTACGCAGTATTTT
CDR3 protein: CASSIDGGTGGTQYF

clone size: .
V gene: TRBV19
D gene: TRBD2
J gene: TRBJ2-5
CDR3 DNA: TGTGCCAGTAGTATTGGCGGGGGTGCGGAGACCCAGTACTTC
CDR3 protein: CASSIGGGAETQYF

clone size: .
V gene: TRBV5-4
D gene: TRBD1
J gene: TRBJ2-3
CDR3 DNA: TGTGTCAGCAGCCTTGGAAGGGACAGGGGGCGAGATACGCAGTATTTT
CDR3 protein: CVSSLGRDRGRDTQYF

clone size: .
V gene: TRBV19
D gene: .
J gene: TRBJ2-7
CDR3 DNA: TGTGCCAGTAGTTCCGGCGGTAACTCCTACGAGCAGTACTTC
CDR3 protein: CASSSGGNSYEQYF

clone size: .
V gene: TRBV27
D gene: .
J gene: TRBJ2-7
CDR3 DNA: TGTGCCAGCAGCTTAAGCGGGCCCTACGAGCAGTACTTC
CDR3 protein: CASSLSGPYEQYF

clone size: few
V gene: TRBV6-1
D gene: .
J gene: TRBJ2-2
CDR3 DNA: TGTGCCAGCCCGAACAGGGATGGCGGGGAGCTGTTTTTT
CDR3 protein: CASPNRDGGELFF

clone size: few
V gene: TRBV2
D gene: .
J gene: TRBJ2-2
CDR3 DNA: TGTGCCCGCGGGACCCCGTACACCGGGGAGCTGTTTTTT
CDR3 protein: CARGTPYTGELFF

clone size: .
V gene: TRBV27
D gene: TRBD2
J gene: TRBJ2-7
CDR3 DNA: TGTGCCAGCAGTTTAACTGTAGCGGGGGCCTACGAGCAGTACTTC
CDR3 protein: CASSLTVAGAYEQYF

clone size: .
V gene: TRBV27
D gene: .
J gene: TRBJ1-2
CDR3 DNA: TGTGCCAGCAGTTCTTATAGCCGGGGGGGGGACTATGGCTACACCTTC
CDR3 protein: CASSSYSRGGDYGYTF

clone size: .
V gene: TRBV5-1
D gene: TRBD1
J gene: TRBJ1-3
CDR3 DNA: TGCGCCAGCAGGCCACAGGGGGTGGCTTCTGGAAACACCATATATTTT
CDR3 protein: CASRPQGVASGNTIYF

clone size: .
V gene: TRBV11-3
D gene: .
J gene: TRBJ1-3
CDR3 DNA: TGTGCCAGCAGCTCTGGACGGACTCCTGGAAACACCATATATTTT
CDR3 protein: CASSSGRTPGNTIYF

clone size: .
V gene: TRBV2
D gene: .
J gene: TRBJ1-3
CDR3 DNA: TGTGCCAGCACCATACATTCGGGCTCTGGAAACACCATATATTTT
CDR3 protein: CASTIHSGSGNTIYF

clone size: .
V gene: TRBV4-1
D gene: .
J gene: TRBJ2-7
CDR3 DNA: TGTGCCAGCAGCCAGCGACAGTTCTCCTACGAGCAGTACTTC
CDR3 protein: CASSQRQFSYEQYF

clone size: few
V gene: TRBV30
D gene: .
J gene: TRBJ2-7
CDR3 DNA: TGTGCCTGGAGTGTTTCAGCCTACGAGCAGTACTTC
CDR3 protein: CAWSVSAYEQYF

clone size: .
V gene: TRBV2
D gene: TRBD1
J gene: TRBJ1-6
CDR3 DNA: TGTGCCAGTAACCGGGACAGGGATAATTCACCCCTCCACTTT
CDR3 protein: CASNRDRDNSPLHF